The 25 T cell receptor beta chains reported below all come from one sample, sequenced in a study of control samples from healthy donors and cancer patients. The table came from immunoSEQ multiplex PCR; TCRdb's copy has only in-frame clones and leaves some out. Of roughly 370,000 clones listed, about nine tenths are singletons. Sequencing input: PBMCs. Receptors originate from a man aged 35-49 years with head and neck cancer.

This chain links TRBV13 with TRBJ2-1; 10 bases are shared with TRBD2. The CDR3 is made up of 14 amino acids. CDR1 is PRHDT, CDR2 FYEKMQ, per germline (reference sequence). The V and J ends lost 4 bases and 7 bases, in that order; junction bases with no gene match: 4. CDR3 in amino acids: CASSSGTSVNEQFF. DNA of the CDR3: TGTGCCAGCAGCTCCGGGACTAGCGTAAATGAGCAGTTCTTC.

V is TRBV30 and J is TRBJ2-5, with 12 bases matching TRBD2. CDR3 length equals 15 residues. Per the germline V gene, CDR1 is GTSNPN and CDR2 is SVGIG (reference sequence). J was trimmed by 7 bases and V by 6 bases; bases with no gene match: 12. As DNA, the CDR3 is TGTGCCTGCCGGACTAGCGGGGACCAGGGAGGGACCCAGTACTTC. This sequence encodes CACRTSGDQGGTQYF.

The rearrangement links TRBV28 to TRBJ1-5; TRBD1 might be the D (5 bases). The length of the CDR3 is 14 residues. The V gene's germline CDR1 is MDHEN and CDR2 SYDVKM. Deletions cut 6 bases from V and 0 bases from J, with 9 bases between. DNA for the CDR3: TGTGCCAGCAGGTGGGGGTATAGCAATCAGCCCCAGCATTTT. Encoded protein: CASRWGYSNQPQHF.

The chain joins TRBV2 to TRBJ1-6; D gene uncertain. The CDR3 loop spans 15 amino acids. Trimming shortened V by 5 bases and J by 7 bases, and 15 bases separated the two germline ends. In germline, CDR1 is SNHLY, CDR2 FYNNEI. The DNA of the CDR3 is TGTGCCAGCAGTAGTCTGGCCATGGGGAATTCACCCCTCCACTTT. It translates to CASSSLAMGNSPLHF.

The chain recombines TRBV5-4 with TRBJ1-2; D is perhaps TRBD1 (6 bases). This CDR3 region has 15 residues. V dropped 4 bases and J dropped 7 bases, with 20 bases sitting between them. Per germline, CDR1 SGHNT and CDR2 YYREEE (reference sequence). The CDR3 loop reads CASSLQGDEGGGYTF. The CDR3 region has the DNA TGTGCCAGCAGCCTACAGGGTGATGAAGGGGGTGGCTACACCTTC.

The rearrangement joins TRBV18 to TRBJ1-1; D not certain. V dropped 2 bases and J dropped 7 bases, with 8 bases sitting between them. Germline lookup yields CDR1 KGHSH and CDR2 LQKENI. The CDR3 totals 12 residues. The CDR3 region has the DNA TGTGCCAGCTCACCATCAGGAGTTGAAGCTTTCTTT. Translated, it gives CASSPSGVEAFF.

CDR3: CASSFRGRSGRGGWVEQYF. CDR3 nucleotides: TGTGCCAGCAGCTTTCGTGGGCGCTCAGGGCGGGGAGGCTGGGTCGAGCAGTACTTC. V gene TRBV7-2 combines with J gene TRBJ2-7; D is possibly TRBD2 (6 bases). The CDR3 contains 19 residues. V was shortened by 3 bases and J by 6 bases, with 30 bases between the two germline ends. In germline, CDR1 is SGHTA, CDR2 FQGNSA.

This chain links TRBV5-1 with TRBJ2-7; TRBD2 is a possible D gene (6 bases). Trimming stripped 4 bases from V and 2 bases from J, with 16 bases between. The CDR3 sequence is 15 residues long. The germline gives CDR1 SGHRS, CDR2 YFSETQ. The DNA of the CDR3 is TGCGCCAGCAGCCAGACCCGGGACTCCCCCTACGAGCAGTACTTC. Translating it yields CASSQTRDSPYEQYF. The full variable domain, its missing parts supplied by reference TRBV5-1 and TRBJ2-7, is KAGVTQTPRYLIKTRGQQVTLSCSPISGHRSVSWYQQTPGQGLQFLFEYFSETQRNKGNFPGRFSGRQFSNSRSEMNVSTLELGDSALYLCASSQTRDSPYEQYFGPGTRLTVT.

The chain uses TRBV6-6 and TRBJ2-2; a possible D gene is TRBD2 (6 bases). The CDR3 spans 15 residues. Germline CDR1 and CDR2: MNHNY and SVGAGI (reference sequence). The V gene lost 5 bases and the J gene lost 3 bases, with 13 bases spanning the gap. DNA of the CDR3: TGTGCCAGCAGTCGGGTTAGCGGAGACACCGGGGAGCTGTTTTTT. Its protein is CASSRVSGDTGELFF.

This chain connects TRBV11-3 to TRBJ1-2; 12 nucleotides agree with TRBD1. J was trimmed by 8 bases and V by 4 bases; bases with no gene match: 2. The CDR3 is 13 residues long. Germline V CDR1 and CDR2: SGHNT, YENEEA. The chain's CDR3 is CASSSGTGGGYTF. The CDR3 DNA reads as TGTGCCAGCAGCTCCGGGACAGGGGGCGGCTACACCTTC.

The chain couples TRBV5-1 to TRBJ2-7, with D possibly TRBD2 on 5 matching bases. The CDR3 is made up of 16 amino acids. Looked up from germline, CDR1 is SGHRS and CDR2 is YFSETQ. Trimming stripped 3 bases from V and 6 bases from J, with 22 bases between. The CDR3, as DNA: TGCGCCAGCAGCTCAACTGCCGGGATCCGAGGTGGCGAGCAGTACTTC. Protein product: CASSSTAGIRGGEQYF. Complete variable domain (other parts from reference TRBV5-1 and TRBJ2-7): KAGVTQTPRYLIKTRGQQVTLSCSPISGHRSVSWYQQTPGQGLQFLFEYFSETQRNKGNFPGRFSGRQFSNSRSEMNVSTLELGDSALYLCASSSTAGIRGGEQYFGPGTRLTVT.

This clone was picked up one time. The V gene is TRBV24-1, the J gene TRBJ2-3; 7 bases are shared with TRBD1. Germline V CDR1 and CDR2: KGHDR, SFDVKD. V gave up 4 bases and J gave up 0 bases; unmatched junction bases: 12. The CDR3 is made up of 18 amino acids. The CDR3 loop reads CATSDRQGPRFSTDTQYF. In DNA form, the CDR3 reads TGTGCCACCAGTGACCGACAGGGCCCCCGCTTCAGCACAGATACGCAGTATTTT.

The V and J genes are TRBV28 and TRBJ2-7, with 12 nucleotides matching TRBD2. The CDR3 sequence is 19 residues long. Trimming at V came to 3 bases and at J to 3 bases, leaving 15 bases not matched to a gene. The germline CDR1 and CDR2 sequences are MDHEN and SYDVKM. The CDR3 region has the DNA TGTGCCAGCAGTTTTCTGGGGGGCCTAGCGGGAGGGCCTGGCTACGAGCAGTACTTC. Translated, it gives CASSFLGGLAGGPGYEQYF.

J is TRBJ1-2 and V is TRBV28, with D perhaps matching TRBD1 (6 bases). V lost 6 bases and J lost 3, with 14 bases in between. Germline values: CDR1 MDHEN, CDR2 SYDVKM. There are 14 residues in the CDR3. CDR3 sequence: CASRLGGRDYGYTF. The CDR3 DNA sequence: TGTGCCAGCAGGTTAGGGGGGCGCGACTATGGCTACACCTTC.

V and J are TRBV27 and TRBJ1-1; the match to TRBD1 covers 7 bases. The V gene's germline CDR1 is MNHEY and CDR2 SMNVEV (reference sequence). This CDR3 region has 16 residues. The ends lost 2 bases at V and 1 base at J; junction bases unmatched: 7. CDR3 loop: CASSLGPTGENTEAFF. CDR3 nucleotides: TGTGCCAGCAGTTTAGGTCCCACAGGGGAGAACACTGAAGCTTTCTTT.

This clone was observed a few times. The chain recombines TRBV9 with TRBJ1-4; 10 bases are a match to TRBD1. V lost 3 bases, J lost 5 bases, and 10 bases stayed unmatched. CDR3 length: 17 amino acids. The germline gives CDR1 SGDLS, CDR2 YYNGEE. The DNA for the CDR3 is TGTGCCAGCAGCGCAGCGGACAGGGGGGGAGGCAATGAAAAACTGTTTTTT. It specifies CASSAADRGGGNEKLFF.

This rearrangement joins TRBV25-1 to TRBJ2-2, with D perhaps being TRBD1 or TRBD2 (5 bases each). The V end was cut by 0 bases, the J end by 6 bases, with 11 bases between. This CDR3 has 15 residues. Germline CDR1 reads MGHDK; CDR2 reads SYGVNS. CDR3 region: CASSEYRRGPGELFF. Here the CDR3 DNA reads TGTGCCAGCAGTGAATATAGAAGGGGACCCGGGGAGCTGTTTTTT.

This sequence joins TRBV7-9 and TRBJ2-5, with 9 bases that match TRBD1. Germline V CDR1 and CDR2: SEHNR, FQNEAQ (reference sequence). The V segment lost 5 bases and the J segment 7 bases; nucleotides outside the gene matches: 8. This CDR3 spans 14 amino acids. CDR3 DNA sequence: TGTGCCAGCAGCCTGAGACAGGGGGTACCGACCCAGTACTTC. Amino acid sequence: CASSLRQGVPTQYF.

The chain links TRBV9 to TRBJ2-7, with 9 nucleotides matching TRBD1. Trimming took 4 bases from V and 6 from J; bases not matched to a gene: 14. CDR3 length equals 16 residues. CDR1 is SGDLS and CDR2 is YYNGEE in the germline V gene. The CDR3 spells CASSLQGDRVFGEQYF. CDR3 nucleotides: TGTGCCAGCAGCCTACAAGGGGACAGGGTTTTCGGCGAGCAGTACTTC.

The rearrangement links TRBV9 to TRBJ2-2; 7 positions agree with TRBD2. From germline, CDR1 is SGDLS and CDR2 YYNGEE. The CDR3 length is 17 residues. Trimming at V came to 3 bases and at J to 0 bases, leaving 8 bases not matched to a gene. CDR3 in amino acids: CASSGPSGMANTGELFF. Written as DNA, the CDR3 is TGTGCCAGCAGCGGACCCAGCGGGATGGCGAACACCGGGGAGCTGTTTTTT.

This clone showed up just once. This sequence joins TRBV19 and TRBJ1-1, with TRBD1 identical over 9 bases. CDR1 is LNHDA and CDR2 is SQIVND in the germline V gene (reference sequence). V gave up 8 bases and J gave up 6 bases; unmatched junction bases: 4. CDR3 size: 12 residues. CDR3 loop: CASGTGMPEAFF. DNA for the CDR3: TGTGCCAGTGGGACAGGGATGCCTGAAGCTTTCTTT.

The rearrangement links TRBV20-1 to TRBJ2-7; D is undetermined. The germline gives CDR1 DFQATT, CDR2 SNEGSKA (reference sequence). The CDR3 extends over 11 amino acids. Trimming took 5 bases from V and 1 from J, leaving 6 bases between them. CDR3: CSAPRSYEQYF. DNA for the CDR3: TGCAGTGCTCCCAGGTCCTACGAGCAGTACTTC.

The chain employs TRBV6-5 and TRBJ1-2, with D hard to call. The ends were cut back, 0 bases at V and 4 bases at J, with 9 bases in the middle. Germline loops: CDR1 MNHEY, CDR2 SVGAGI. This CDR3 has 14 amino acids. CDR3 in amino acids: CASSYSPRAYGYTF. The CDR3 coding sequence is TGTGCCAGCAGTTACTCGCCAAGGGCCTATGGCTACACCTTC.

A note on this clone: Mismatch with germline at one junction end may stem from a read error. The J gene is TRBJ1-1, the V gene TRBV10-3; D unresolved. This CDR3 contains 12 residues. In germline, CDR1 is ENHRY, CDR2 SYGVKD. CDR3 sequence reads: CAISGRDTEAFF. The CDR3 nucleotides read TGTGCCATAAGTGGTAGGGACACTGAAGCTTTCTTT.

The rearrangement uses TRBV6-5 and TRBJ1-3, with D tentatively TRBD1 (5 bases). The V gene lost 6 bases and the J gene lost 0 bases, with 6 bases spanning the gap. CDR1 is MNHEY and CDR2 is SVGAGI in the germline V gene. This CDR3 comprises 13 residues. The CDR3 DNA reads TGTGCCAGCAGGACAGTCTCTGGAAACACCATATATTTT. Protein product: CASRTVSGNTIYF.